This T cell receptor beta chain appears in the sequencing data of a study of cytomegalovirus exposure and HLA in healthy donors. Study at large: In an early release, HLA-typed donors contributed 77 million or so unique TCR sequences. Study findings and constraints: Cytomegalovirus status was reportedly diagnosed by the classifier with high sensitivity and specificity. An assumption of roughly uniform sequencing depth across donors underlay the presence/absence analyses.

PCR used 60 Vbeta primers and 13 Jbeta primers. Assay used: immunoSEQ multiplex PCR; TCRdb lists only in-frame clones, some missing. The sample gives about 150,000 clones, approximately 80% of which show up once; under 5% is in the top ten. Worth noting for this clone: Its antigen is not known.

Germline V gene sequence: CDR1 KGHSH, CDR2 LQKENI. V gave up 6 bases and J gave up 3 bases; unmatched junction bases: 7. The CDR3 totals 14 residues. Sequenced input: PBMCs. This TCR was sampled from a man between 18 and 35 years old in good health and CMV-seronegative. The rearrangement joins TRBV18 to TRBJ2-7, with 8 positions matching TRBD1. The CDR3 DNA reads TGTGCCAGCTCGCCCCCCGACAGGGGCTACGAGCAGTACTTC. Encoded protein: CASSPPDRGYEQYF.